This T cell receptor beta chain stems from a study of blood T cells in healthy people across ages. This clonotype has a handful of counts. The antigen remains unidentified. Study conclusions and caveats: Unsorted PBMC material precluded a definitive naive versus antigen-experienced comparison.

A second PCR, run for roughly 7 to 11 cycles, used a sample-barcoded 5' primer plus a J-beta primer mix. TCRdb used MiXCR to reprocess the 5' RACE reads, holding one entry per CDR3 protein. The profile shows 1.5 million to 2 million distinct CDR3 sequences, roughly 50% of them singletons. Germline-derived CDR1 and CDR2 are LGHNA and YNFKEQ. This CDR3 is built from 17 residues. V gave up 0 bases and J gave up 0 bases, with 12 bases separating them. This chain uses TRBV4-2 with TRBJ2-1; D uncertain. Sample: blood. This TCR was recovered from a woman between 40 and 55 years old in good health. The CDR3 DNA reads TGTGCCAGCAGCCAAGAGTCCACTCCAAGCTCCTACAATGAGCAGTTCTTC. It specifies CASSQESTPSSYNEQFF.